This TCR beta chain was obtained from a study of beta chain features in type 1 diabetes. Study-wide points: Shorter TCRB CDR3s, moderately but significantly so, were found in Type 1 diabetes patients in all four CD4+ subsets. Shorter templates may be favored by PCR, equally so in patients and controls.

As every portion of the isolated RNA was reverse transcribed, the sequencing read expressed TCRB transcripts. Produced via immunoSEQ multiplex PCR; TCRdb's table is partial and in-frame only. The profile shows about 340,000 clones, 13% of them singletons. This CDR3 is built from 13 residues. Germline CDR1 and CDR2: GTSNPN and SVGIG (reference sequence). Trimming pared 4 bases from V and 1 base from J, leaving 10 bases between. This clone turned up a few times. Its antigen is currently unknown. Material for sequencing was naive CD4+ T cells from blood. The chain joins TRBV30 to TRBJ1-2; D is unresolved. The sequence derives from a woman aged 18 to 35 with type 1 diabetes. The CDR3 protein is CAWTQLVNYGYTF. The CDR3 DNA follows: TGTGCCTGGACCCAACTCGTTAACTATGGCTACACCTTC.